This T cell receptor (beta chain) was documented in a study of shared clonotypes between healthy human individuals. Study background: Donor composition was a couple of women and a few men, aged 18 to 49.

This clone turned up a few times. Healthy and HIV-negative, the adult donors had no recent acute infections or vaccinations. With ten immunoSEQ deep assay plates, unsorted PBMC DNA underwent sequencing. Assay: immunoSEQ multiplex PCR; the TCRdb copy retains only in-frame clones and omits some. Counted here are 530,000 or so clones, nearly 80% occurring once; the ten biggest clones make up around 13%. The sequenced sample consisted of PBMCs. The receptor comes from a woman between 40 and 55 years old in good health. Some clones in this sample may be carry-over from other donors' samples.

CDR3 sequence (DNA): TGTGCCAGCAGCCAACCTCGCTGGAACACTGAAGCTTTCTTT. Protein: CASSQPRWNTEAFF. The chain couples TRBV14 to TRBJ1-1; D uncertain. This CDR3 is 14 amino acids long. Looked up from germline, CDR1 is SGHDN and CDR2 is FVKESK. Trimming took 2 bases from V and 1 from J, leaving 8 bases between them.